A single sample gave rise to the 10 T cell receptor beta chains below, sequenced in a study of vaccination effects on CD4 cells after COVID-19. Assay used: immunoSEQ multiplex PCR; TCRdb lists only in-frame clones, some missing. The sample includes over 50,000 clones, 73% of them seen just once. These receptors are not linked to any known antigen. Antigen-specific CD4+ T cell clonotypes were called by their expansion after viral peptide-pool culture in ViraFEST. Cells that had been cultured for roughly eleven days were the source of isolated CD4+ T cells. The vaccine given was either BNT162b2 or mRNA-1273, in two doses. The sample in question was CD4+ T cells from PBMCs cultured with HCoV-229E spike peptides, obtained after COVID-19 vaccination. The receptor source for this set is a human donor who received a COVID-19 vaccine.

This clone is a singleton in its sample. J is TRBJ2-5 and V is TRBV3-1 (or the pseudogene TRBV3-2); D unresolved. The V gene's germline CDR1 is LGHDT and CDR2 YNNKEL (reference sequence). Trimming stripped 0 bases from V and 7 bases from J, with 6 bases between. The CDR3 runs to 12 residues. In DNA, the CDR3 is TGTGCCAGCAGCCAAGATGAGCGGACCCAGTACTTC. Residues: CASSQDERTQYF.

The chain recombines TRBV7-9 with TRBJ1-6; no definite D call. From germline, CDR1 is SEHNR and CDR2 FQNEAQ (reference sequence). Trimming pared 4 bases from V and 7 bases from J, leaving 5 bases between. The CDR3 runs 12 residues. This CDR3 reads CASSSPNSPLHF. In DNA, the CDR3 is TGTGCCAGCAGCTCCCCGAATTCACCCCTCCACTTT.

The chain uses TRBV30 and TRBJ2-1, with D possibly being TRBD1 (6 bases). The CDR3 contains 14 residues. V was pared by 4 bases and J by 3 bases, with 13 bases between. CDR1 is GTSNPN and CDR2 is SVGIG in the germline V gene (reference sequence). CDR3 coding DNA: TGTGCCTGGAACAGGGTCGAGGGCTACAATGAGCAGTTCTTC. It encodes CAWNRVEGYNEQFF. Supplemented by reference TRBV30 and TRBJ2-1, the full variable domain reads SQTIHQWPATLVQPVGSPLSLECTVEGTSNPNLYWYRQAAGRGLQLLFYSVGIGQISSEVPQNLSASRPQDRQFILSSKKLLLSDSGFYLCAWNRVEGYNEQFFGPGTRLTVL.

The chain links TRBV18 to TRBJ1-1, with TRBD1 as a possible D gene (6 bases). Trimming removed 2 bases at V and 2 bases at J, with 9 bases between. The CDR3 loop spans 14 amino acids. Looked up from germline, CDR1 is KGHSH and CDR2 is LQKENI. CDR3 loop: CASSPNRDNTEAFF. DNA of the CDR3: TGTGCCAGCTCACCAAACAGGGATAACACTGAAGCTTTCTTT.

The V call is TRBV5-1, the J call TRBJ2-2, with a weak D call TRBD1 (5 bases). The CDR3 totals 16 residues. Per germline, CDR1 SGHRS and CDR2 YFSETQ. V was cut by 0 bases and J by 1 base, with 10 bases left in between. The CDR3 nucleotides read TGCGCCAGCAGCTTGGAGACTCAGGGGAACACCGGGGAGCTGTTTTTT. This gives the protein CASSLETQGNTGELFF.

The chain combines TRBV5-5 with TRBJ1-2; no clear D. Per the germline V gene, CDR1 is SGHKS and CDR2 is YYEKEE (reference sequence). CDR3 length: 13 residues. The V and J ends lost 4 bases and 7 bases respectively, with 14 bases between them. The CDR3 coding sequence is TGTGCCAGCAGCCCCATTGATAGGCCTGGCTACACCTTC. Protein: CASSPIDRPGYTF.

This clone was counted a single time. This sequence joins TRBV6-6 and TRBJ1-2; the D gene is possibly TRBD1 (6 bases). The CDR3 consists of 14 residues. From germline, CDR1 is MNHNY and CDR2 SVGAGI (reference sequence). With 8 bases removed from V and 8 bases from J, the gap between germline ends came to 21 bases. Here the CDR3 DNA reads TGTGCCAGCTGGACGGGGGGCTTGCAGGGCGGCTACACCTTC. Translation: CASWTGGLQGGYTF.

The CDR3 sequence: CASSEREGPLGLYGYTF. DNA for the CDR3: TGTGCCAGCAGTGAAAGGGAAGGGCCACTGGGACTATATGGCTACACCTTC. The chain recombines TRBV6-1 with TRBJ1-2, with D perhaps TRBD1 (5 bases). This CDR3 region has 17 residues. V was cut by 2 bases and J by 5 bases, with 21 bases left in between. Germline CDR1 and CDR2: MNHNS and SASEGT.

The rearrangement links TRBV10-1 to TRBJ1-1; TRBD1 is a possible D gene (6 bases). Germline V CDR1 and CDR2: WNHNN, SYGVQD (reference sequence). Trimming pared 3 bases from V and 9 bases from J, leaving 17 bases between. The CDR3 totals 14 residues. This CDR3 is CASSDGGAGLQAFF. CDR3 coding DNA: TGCGCCAGCAGTGATGGGGGCGCAGGCCTGCAAGCTTTCTTT.

The CDR3 region is CASSHGTGGSETQYF. DNA for the CDR3: TGTGCCAGCTCACACGGGACAGGGGGTTCAGAGACCCAGTACTTC. V gene TRBV18 combines with J gene TRBJ2-5; 11 nucleotides align to TRBD1. J gave up 4 bases and V 4 bases, and 5 bases lay outside the gene matches. The germline V gene encodes CDR1 KGHSH and CDR2 LQKENI. This CDR3 has 15 amino acids.